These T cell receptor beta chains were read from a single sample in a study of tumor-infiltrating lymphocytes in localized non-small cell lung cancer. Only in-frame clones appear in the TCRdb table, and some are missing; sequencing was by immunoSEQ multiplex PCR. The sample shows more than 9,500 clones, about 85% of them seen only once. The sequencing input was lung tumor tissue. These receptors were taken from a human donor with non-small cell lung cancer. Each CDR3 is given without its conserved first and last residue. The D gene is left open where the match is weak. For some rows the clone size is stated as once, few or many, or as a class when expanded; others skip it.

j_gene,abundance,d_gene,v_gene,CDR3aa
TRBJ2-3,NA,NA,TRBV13,ASSLRLIFDTQY
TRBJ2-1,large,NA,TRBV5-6,ASSLGVYNEQF
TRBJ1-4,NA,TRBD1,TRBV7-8,ASSPTGDVLF
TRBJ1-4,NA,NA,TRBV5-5,ASSLELGVNEKLF
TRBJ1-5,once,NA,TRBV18,ASSVQGGGQPQH
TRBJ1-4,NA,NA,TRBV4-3,ASSQDTGRAEKLF
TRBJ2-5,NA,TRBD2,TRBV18,ASSPGLAPETQY
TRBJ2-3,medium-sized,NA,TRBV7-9,ASSPGASTDTQY
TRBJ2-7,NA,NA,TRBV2,ASRYSYEQY
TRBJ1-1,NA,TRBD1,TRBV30,AWDPRGLNTEAF
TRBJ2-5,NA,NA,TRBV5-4,ASSHGQPQETQY
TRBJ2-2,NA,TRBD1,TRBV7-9,ASGRAGGGTGELF
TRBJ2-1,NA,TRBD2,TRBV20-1,SASELADQF
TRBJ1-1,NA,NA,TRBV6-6,ASSSGVGYLNTEAF
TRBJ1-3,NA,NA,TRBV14,ASSQDGISGNTIY
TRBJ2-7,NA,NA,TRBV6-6,ASSKGGSEQY
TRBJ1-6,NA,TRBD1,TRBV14,ASSQVRDRNSPLH
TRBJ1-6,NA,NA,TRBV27,ASSFNGLDNSPLH
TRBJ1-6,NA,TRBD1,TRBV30,AWTTGGGNSPLH
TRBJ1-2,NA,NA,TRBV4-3,ASSQDVGTVYGYT
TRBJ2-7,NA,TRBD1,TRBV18,ASSPSRDRGLDEQY
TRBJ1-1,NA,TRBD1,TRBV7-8,ASSPRTGKNTEAF
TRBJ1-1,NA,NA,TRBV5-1,ASSFSGQMNTEAF
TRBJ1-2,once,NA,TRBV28,ASSLLGAVYGYT
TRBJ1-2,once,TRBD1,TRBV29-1,SAPRDRDYGYT
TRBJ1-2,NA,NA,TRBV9,ASSVVSAEGSNYGYT
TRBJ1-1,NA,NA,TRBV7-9,ASSLDRQRAF
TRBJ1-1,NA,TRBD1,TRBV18,ASSPQGANTEAF
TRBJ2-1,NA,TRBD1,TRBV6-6,ASSYGQGAGEQF
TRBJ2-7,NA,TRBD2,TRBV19,ASSIGTSGGYEQY
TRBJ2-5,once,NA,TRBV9,ASSVAHIQETQY
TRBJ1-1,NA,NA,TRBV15,ATSGGAGNTEAF
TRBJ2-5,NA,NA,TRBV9,ASSVQTGPGETQY
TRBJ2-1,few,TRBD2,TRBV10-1,ASSETGLALNEQF
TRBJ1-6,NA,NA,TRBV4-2,ASSQAQGSYNSPLH
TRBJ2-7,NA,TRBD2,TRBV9,ASSVASGGRMYEQY
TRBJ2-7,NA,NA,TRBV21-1,ASSKENAGKHEQY
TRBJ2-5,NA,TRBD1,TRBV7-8,ASSLAGTGQETQY
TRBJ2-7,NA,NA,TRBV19,ASSIRWGSYEQY
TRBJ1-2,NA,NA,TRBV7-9,ASTPPANYGYT